This T cell receptor (beta chain) was found in a study of blood T cell repertoires in COVID-19. Only a few counts were recorded for this clone. The V and J ends lost 1 base and 8 bases, in that order; junction bases with no gene match: 7. Germline values: CDR1 MDHEN, CDR2 SYDVKM. The CDR3 loop spans 16 amino acids. Study processing details: Amplified reference gene primers provided the basis for estimating nucleated cell counts. Sequencing was performed with immunoSEQ multiplex PCR; in TCRdb, only in-frame clones are kept and a portion is missing. The V and J calls and clone size were taken over from that table, and D and trimming were inferred from the DNA. The table lists 250,000 to 350,000 clones, around 85% of them singletons.

The genes are TRBV28 and TRBJ1-4; 10 nucleotides agree with TRBD1. The clonotype comes from a woman aged 25-40 years who had recovered from COVID-19. The specimen sequenced was PBMCs or T cells enriched from blood (not recorded which). The chain's CDR3 is CASSLFATGGREKLFF. The CDR3 DNA is TGTGCCAGCAGTTTATTCGCGACAGGGGGCCGCGAAAAACTGTTTTTT.